This is a list of T cell receptor beta chains from one sample in a study of early T cells in non-severe SARS-CoV-2 infection. MiXCR, applied by TCRdb to the 5' RACE reads, yields one record per CDR3 protein. Among about 33,000 distinct CDR3 sequences, 5% to 6.5% were seen once, and the ten largest hold just under 30%. Sequencing input: whole blood. All receptors derive from an adult who was a healthcare worker with PCR-confirmed SARS-CoV-2 infection or an uninfected control (not recorded which). Both conserved end residues are part of each CDR3. A D gene is named only where the DNA matches it firmly. The size entry is marked missing in some rows and otherwise reads once, few, many or a size class.

d_gene: NA; abundance: many; v_gene: TRBV28; j_gene: TRBJ1-6; len: 16; CDR3nt: TGTGCCAGCAGTTTATATCCCCTAGGGTCGGGCTCACCCCTCCACTTT; CDR3aa: CASSLYPLGSGSPLHF
d_gene: NA; abundance: many; v_gene: TRBV7-9; j_gene: TRBJ2-3; len: 15; CDR3nt: TGTGCCAGCAGCTTAGCGTTGATGGGCCCAGATACGCAGTATTTT; CDR3aa: CASSLALMGPDTQYF
d_gene: NA; abundance: many; v_gene: TRBV12-5; j_gene: TRBJ2-5; len: 14; CDR3nt: TGTGCTAGTGGTTGGGGGACGTCTGGAGAGACCCAGTACTTC; CDR3aa: CASGWGTSGETQYF
d_gene: TRBD1; abundance: many; v_gene: TRBV12-3/TRBV12-4; j_gene: TRBJ1-1; len: 15; CDR3nt: TGTGCCAGCAGTTTAAGTGGACAGGGGAACACTGAAGCTTTCTTT; CDR3aa: CASSLSGQGNTEAFF
d_gene: NA; abundance: NA; v_gene: TRBV9; j_gene: TRBJ2-3; len: 15; CDR3nt: TGTGCCAGCAGCGCTGCTTACAGGGTCACAGATACGCAGTATTTT; CDR3aa: CASSAAYRVTDTQYF
d_gene: NA; abundance: many; v_gene: TRBV5-1; j_gene: TRBJ2-6; len: 17; CDR3nt: TGCGCCAGCAGCTTGGAGGTGGGGGCGGCTGGGGCCAACGTCCTGACTTTC; CDR3aa: CASSLEVGAAGANVLTF
d_gene: NA; abundance: many; v_gene: TRBV12-3/TRBV12-4; j_gene: TRBJ1-4; len: 14; CDR3nt: TGTGCCAGCAACCCCGGGACGGAGGGTGAAAAACTGTTTTTT; CDR3aa: CASNPGTEGEKLFF
d_gene: NA; abundance: many; v_gene: TRBV6-1; j_gene: TRBJ2-5; len: 16; CDR3nt: TGTGCCAGCAGTTCACGGGCGTGGGCGGCACAAGAGACCCAGTACTTC; CDR3aa: CASSSRAWAAQETQYF
d_gene: TRBD1; abundance: many; v_gene: TRBV9; j_gene: TRBJ2-1; len: 15; CDR3nt: TGTGCCAGCAGCGGGTGGGGACAGATCTACAATGAGCAGTTCTTC; CDR3aa: CASSGWGQIYNEQFF
d_gene: TRBD2; abundance: NA; v_gene: TRBV28; j_gene: TRBJ2-7; len: 16; CDR3nt: TGTGCCAGCAGTTTCGGCGGGACTAGCGGGAACTACGAGCAGTACTTC; CDR3aa: CASSFGGTSGNYEQYF
d_gene: TRBD2; abundance: NA; v_gene: TRBV10-2; j_gene: TRBJ2-7; len: 16; CDR3nt: TGCGCCAGCAGTGACCTCTATAGCGGGAGGTTCTACGAGCAGTACTTC; CDR3aa: CASSDLYSGRFYEQYF
d_gene: TRBD1; abundance: few; v_gene: TRBV11-1; j_gene: TRBJ1-6; len: 16; CDR3nt: TGTGCCAGCAGCCGACAGGGCGGCACCTATAATTCACCCCTCCACTTT; CDR3aa: CASSRQGGTYNSPLHF
d_gene: NA; abundance: many; v_gene: TRBV7-6; j_gene: TRBJ2-2; len: 15; CDR3nt: TGTGCCAGCAGCTTTAATCCAGGGCTTACCGGGGAGCTGTTTTTT; CDR3aa: CASSFNPGLTGELFF
d_gene: TRBD2; abundance: NA; v_gene: TRBV20-1; j_gene: TRBJ2-5; len: 14; CDR3nt: TGCAGTGCTAGATCCAGCGGGGGGGCGGAGACCCAGTACTTC; CDR3aa: CSARSSGGAETQYF
d_gene: NA; abundance: NA; v_gene: TRBV18; j_gene: TRBJ1-2; len: 14; CDR3nt: TGTGCCAGCTCACCGGGCAGAGAGAACTATGGCTACACCTTC; CDR3aa: CASSPGRENYGYTF
d_gene: NA; abundance: many; v_gene: TRBV6-5; j_gene: TRBJ2-7; len: 16; CDR3nt: TGTGCCAGCAGACCCTTTCGGGCCGGCGACTCCTACGAGCAGTACTTC; CDR3aa: CASRPFRAGDSYEQYF
d_gene: TRBD2; abundance: few; v_gene: TRBV18; j_gene: TRBJ2-1; len: 16; CDR3nt: TGTGCCAGCTCATCGGGGACTAGCGGGGGATACAATGAGCAGTTCTTC; CDR3aa: CASSSGTSGGYNEQFF
d_gene: NA; abundance: many; v_gene: TRBV7-2; j_gene: TRBJ2-5; len: 13; CDR3nt: TGTGCCAGCAGCCCTTTTCGACAAGAGACCCAGTACTTC; CDR3aa: CASSPFRQETQYF
d_gene: NA; abundance: few; v_gene: TRBV6-6; j_gene: TRBJ2-3; len: 16; CDR3nt: TGTGCCAGCAGTTATACCCCCCAGGGTAGCACAGATACGCAGTATTTT; CDR3aa: CASSYTPQGSTDTQYF
d_gene: TRBD2; abundance: many; v_gene: TRBV7-8; j_gene: TRBJ2-3; len: 17; CDR3nt: TGTGCCAGCAGCTTGGGACTAGCGGGAGGCCAGGCAGATACGCAGTATTTT; CDR3aa: CASSLGLAGGQADTQYF
d_gene: NA; abundance: many; v_gene: TRBV2; j_gene: TRBJ2-7; len: 13; CDR3nt: TGTGCCAGCAACCCGGAGAGCCGTGGGGAGCAGTACTTC; CDR3aa: CASNPESRGEQYF
d_gene: NA; abundance: NA; v_gene: TRBV18; j_gene: TRBJ1-4; len: 14; CDR3nt: TGTGCCAGCTCACCTGAGTTTAAAAGAAAAAAACTGTTTTTT; CDR3aa: CASSPEFKRKKLFF
d_gene: NA; abundance: few; v_gene: TRBV6-1; j_gene: TRBJ2-3; len: 15; CDR3nt: TGTGCCAGCAGTGCAGGGGGGTCCGGCACAGATACGCAGTATTTT; CDR3aa: CASSAGGSGTDTQYF
d_gene: TRBD2; abundance: few; v_gene: TRBV2; j_gene: TRBJ2-1; len: 15; CDR3nt: TGTGCCAGCACCCCAACCGGGACTAGCGCCAATGAGCAGTTCTTC; CDR3aa: CASTPTGTSANEQFF
d_gene: TRBD1; abundance: few; v_gene: TRBV3-1; j_gene: TRBJ2-7; len: 14; CDR3nt: TGTGCCAGCAGCCAAGGCCGGACAGGGTCCGAGCAGTACTTC; CDR3aa: CASSQGRTGSEQYF
d_gene: NA; abundance: many; v_gene: TRBV4-3; j_gene: TRBJ2-4; len: 16; CDR3nt: TGCGCCAGCAGCCCTGATTGGATCCAGGAGCAAAACATTCAGTACTTC; CDR3aa: CASSPDWIQEQNIQYF
d_gene: NA; abundance: many; v_gene: TRBV6-1; j_gene: TRBJ2-3; len: 15; CDR3nt: TGTGCCAGCAGTGAAACAGGGGAGGGCACAGATACGCAGTATTTT; CDR3aa: CASSETGEGTDTQYF
d_gene: NA; abundance: many; v_gene: TRBV6-1; j_gene: TRBJ2-5; len: 15; CDR3nt: TGTGCCAGCAGTGACCCCGGCGGGGCTAAAGAGACCCAGTACTTC; CDR3aa: CASSDPGGAKETQYF
d_gene: NA; abundance: many; v_gene: TRBV19; j_gene: TRBJ1-5; len: 14; CDR3nt: TGTGCCAGTAGTGGCTCGGACTTTTATCAGCCCCAGCATTTT; CDR3aa: CASSGSDFYQPQHF
d_gene: NA; abundance: many; v_gene: TRBV27; j_gene: TRBJ2-3; len: 12; CDR3nt: TGTGCCAGCAGTGTCTCCGGGGATACGCAGTATTTT; CDR3aa: CASSVSGDTQYF
d_gene: NA; abundance: many; v_gene: TRBV30; j_gene: TRBJ1-1; len: 12; CDR3nt: TGTGCCTGGAGTGTACTCCACCCTGAAGCTTTCTTT; CDR3aa: CAWSVLHPEAFF
d_gene: NA; abundance: many; v_gene: TRBV29-1; j_gene: TRBJ1-6; len: 13; CDR3nt: TGCAGCGTTGCTCGGACAGAAAGTTCACCCCTCCACTTT; CDR3aa: CSVARTESSPLHF
d_gene: NA; abundance: many; v_gene: TRBV7-9; j_gene: TRBJ2-5; len: 15; CDR3nt: TGTGCCAGCAGCTTAGCGGGCAACAGTCAAGAGACCCAGTACTTC; CDR3aa: CASSLAGNSQETQYF
d_gene: NA; abundance: NA; v_gene: TRBV14; j_gene: TRBJ2-7; len: 17; CDR3nt: TGTGCCAGCAGTCGGGCCTTGGACCCGCAGAGCTCCTACGAGCAGTACTTC; CDR3aa: CASSRALDPQSSYEQYF
d_gene: TRBD1; abundance: NA; v_gene: TRBV2; j_gene: TRBJ1-2; len: 13; CDR3nt: TGTGCCAGCAAGCGAGGACAGGGAGAGGGCTACACCTTC; CDR3aa: CASKRGQGEGYTF